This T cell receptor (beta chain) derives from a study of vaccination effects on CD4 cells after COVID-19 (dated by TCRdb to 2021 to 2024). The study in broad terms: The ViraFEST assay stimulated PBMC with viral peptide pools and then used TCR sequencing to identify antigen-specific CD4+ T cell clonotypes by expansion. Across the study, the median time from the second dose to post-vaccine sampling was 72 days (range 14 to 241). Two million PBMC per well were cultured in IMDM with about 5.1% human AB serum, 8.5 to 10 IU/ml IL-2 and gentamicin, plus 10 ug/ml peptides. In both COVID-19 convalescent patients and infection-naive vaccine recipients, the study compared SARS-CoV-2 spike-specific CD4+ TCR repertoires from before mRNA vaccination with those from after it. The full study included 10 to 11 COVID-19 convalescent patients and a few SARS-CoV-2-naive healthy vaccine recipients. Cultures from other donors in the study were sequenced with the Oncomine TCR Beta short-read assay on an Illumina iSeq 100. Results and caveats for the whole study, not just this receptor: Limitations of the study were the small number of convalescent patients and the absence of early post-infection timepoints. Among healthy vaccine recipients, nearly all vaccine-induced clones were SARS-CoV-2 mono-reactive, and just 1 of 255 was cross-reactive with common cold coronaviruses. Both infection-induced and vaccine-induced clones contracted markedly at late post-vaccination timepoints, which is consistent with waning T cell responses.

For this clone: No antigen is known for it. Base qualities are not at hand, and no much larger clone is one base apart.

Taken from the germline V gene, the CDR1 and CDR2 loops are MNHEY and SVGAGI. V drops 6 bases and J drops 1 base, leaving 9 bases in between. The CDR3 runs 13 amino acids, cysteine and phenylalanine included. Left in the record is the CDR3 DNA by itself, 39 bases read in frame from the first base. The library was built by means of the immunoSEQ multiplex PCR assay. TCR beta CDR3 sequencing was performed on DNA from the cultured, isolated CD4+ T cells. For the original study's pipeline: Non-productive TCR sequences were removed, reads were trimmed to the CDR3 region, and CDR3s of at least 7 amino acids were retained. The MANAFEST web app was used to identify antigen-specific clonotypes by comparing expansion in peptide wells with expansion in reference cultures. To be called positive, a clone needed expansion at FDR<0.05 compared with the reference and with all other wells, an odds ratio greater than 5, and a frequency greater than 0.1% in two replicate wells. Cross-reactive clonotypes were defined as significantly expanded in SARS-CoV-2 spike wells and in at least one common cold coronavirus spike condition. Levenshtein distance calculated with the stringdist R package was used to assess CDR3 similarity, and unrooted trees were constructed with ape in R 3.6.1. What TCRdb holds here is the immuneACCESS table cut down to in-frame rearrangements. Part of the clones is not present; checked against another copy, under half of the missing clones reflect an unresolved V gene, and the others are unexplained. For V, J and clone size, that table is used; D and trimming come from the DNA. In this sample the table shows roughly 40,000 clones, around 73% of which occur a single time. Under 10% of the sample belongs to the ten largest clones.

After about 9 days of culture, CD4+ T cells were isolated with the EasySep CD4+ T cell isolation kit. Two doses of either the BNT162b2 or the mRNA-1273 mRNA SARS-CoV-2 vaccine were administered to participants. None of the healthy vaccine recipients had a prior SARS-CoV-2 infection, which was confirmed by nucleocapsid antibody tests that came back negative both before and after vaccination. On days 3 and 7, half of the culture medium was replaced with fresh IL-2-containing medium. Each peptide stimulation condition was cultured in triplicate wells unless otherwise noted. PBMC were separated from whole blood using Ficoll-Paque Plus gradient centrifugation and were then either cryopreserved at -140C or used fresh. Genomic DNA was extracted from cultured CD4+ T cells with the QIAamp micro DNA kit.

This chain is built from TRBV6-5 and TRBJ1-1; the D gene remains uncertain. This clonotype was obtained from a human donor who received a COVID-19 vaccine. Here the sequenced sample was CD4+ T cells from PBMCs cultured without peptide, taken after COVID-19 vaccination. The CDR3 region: CASRNPGNTEAFF. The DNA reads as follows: TGTGCCAGCAGAAACCCAGGGAACACTGAAGCTTTCTTT.